A selection of T cell receptor beta chains follows, all from one sample in a study of OX40 agonist ivuxolimab in advanced cancers. Profiling relied on immunoSEQ multiplex PCR, and the TCRdb table lists in-frame clones only, not all of them. The table shows approximately 30,000 clones, with roughly 84% occurring only once. The sequencing used CD4+ or CD8+ T cells sorted from blood, collected in a trial of the OX40 agonist ivuxolimab. The origin of the receptors is an adult with an advanced solid tumor such as melanoma, head and neck, liver or kidney cancer. CDR3s include the opening cysteine and the closing phenylalanine or tryptophan. Each record gives: D gene, V gene, clone size, J gene, CDR3 protein, CDR3 DNA. D genes are given only for firm matches. The listing skips clone size in some rows; elsewhere it reads once, few, many or a size class.

D gene: TRBD2; V gene: TRBV7-9; clone size: .; J gene: TRBJ2-3; CDR3 protein: CASSLTSGRADTQYF; CDR3 DNA: TGTGCCAGCAGCCTAACTAGCGGGAGGGCAGATACGCAGTATTTT
D gene: .; V gene: TRBV28; clone size: .; J gene: TRBJ1-3; CDR3 protein: CATLGGNTIYF; CDR3 DNA: TGTGCCACCCTTGGGGGAAACACCATATATTTT
D gene: .; V gene: TRBV27; clone size: .; J gene: TRBJ2-1; CDR3 protein: CASRTRQVLSYNEQFF; CDR3 DNA: TGTGCCAGCAGGACTAGACAGGTTCTCTCCTACAATGAGCAGTTCTTC
D gene: TRBD1; V gene: TRBV19; clone size: .; J gene: TRBJ1-1; CDR3 protein: CASSGQGEVNTEAFF; CDR3 DNA: TGTGCCAGTAGTGGGCAGGGGGAGGTGAACACTGAAGCTTTCTTT
D gene: .; V gene: TRBV6-5; clone size: medium-sized; J gene: TRBJ2-3; CDR3 protein: CASSYGSGGSQYF; CDR3 DNA: TGTGCCAGCAGTTATGGGTCTGGGGGATCGCAGTATTTT
D gene: .; V gene: TRBV7-9; clone size: .; J gene: TRBJ2-7; CDR3 protein: CASSLGRDYEQYF; CDR3 DNA: TGTGCCAGCAGCCTCGGACGGGACTACGAGCAGTACTTC
D gene: TRBD1; V gene: TRBV6-5; clone size: .; J gene: TRBJ1-4; CDR3 protein: CASSLGTGREKLFF; CDR3 DNA: TGTGCCAGCAGTCTGGGGACAGGGAGAGAAAAACTGTTTTTT
D gene: TRBD1; V gene: TRBV28; clone size: .; J gene: TRBJ1-6; CDR3 protein: CASSPIHRGDNSPLHF; CDR3 DNA: TGTGCCAGCAGTCCCATTCACAGGGGGGATAATTCACCCCTCCACTTT
D gene: .; V gene: TRBV27; clone size: .; J gene: TRBJ2-1; CDR3 protein: CASSLSAGSYNEQFF; CDR3 DNA: TGTGCCAGCAGCTTATCGGCGGGCTCCTACAATGAGCAGTTCTTC
D gene: TRBD1; V gene: TRBV28; clone size: few; J gene: TRBJ1-6; CDR3 protein: CASSVTGGGPLHF; CDR3 DNA: TGTGCCAGCAGTGTCACAGGGGGTGGACCCCTCCACTTT
D gene: TRBD2; V gene: TRBV7-6; clone size: medium-sized; J gene: TRBJ2-7; CDR3 protein: CASSLGGLAGGVQYF; CDR3 DNA: TGTGCCAGCAGCTTAGGGGGACTAGCGGGAGGCGTGCAGTACTTC
D gene: .; V gene: TRBV18; clone size: .; J gene: TRBJ2-7; CDR3 protein: CASSPRSYEQYF; CDR3 DNA: TGTGCCAGCTCCCCTCGGTCCTACGAGCAGTACTTC
D gene: TRBD1; V gene: TRBV4-2; clone size: once; J gene: TRBJ1-2; CDR3 protein: CASLGQYYGYTF; CDR3 DNA: TGTGCCAGCTTGGGACAGTACTATGGCTACACCTTC
D gene: .; V gene: TRBV7-9; clone size: .; J gene: TRBJ1-4; CDR3 protein: CASSLRASEEKLFF; CDR3 DNA: TGTGCCAGCAGCCTCAGGGCCAGTGAGGAAAAACTGTTTTTT
D gene: TRBD2; V gene: TRBV7-2; clone size: .; J gene: TRBJ2-5; CDR3 protein: CASVGGEYQETQYF; CDR3 DNA: TGTGCCAGCGTCGGGGGGGAGTACCAAGAGACCCAGTACTTC
D gene: TRBD1; V gene: TRBV6-5; clone size: .; J gene: TRBJ2-1; CDR3 protein: CASTLSGTGGNEQFF; CDR3 DNA: TGTGCCAGCACCCTCTCCGGGACAGGTGGGAATGAGCAGTTCTTC
D gene: TRBD1; V gene: TRBV4-1; clone size: .; J gene: TRBJ1-2; CDR3 protein: CASNLRTGDGGYTF; CDR3 DNA: TGCGCCAGCAACCTTCGAACAGGGGACGGTGGCTACACCTTC
D gene: TRBD1; V gene: TRBV19; clone size: once; J gene: TRBJ1-5; CDR3 protein: CASSSWDRPNQPQHF; CDR3 DNA: TGTGCCAGTAGTTCCTGGGACAGGCCTAATCAGCCCCAGCATTTT
D gene: .; V gene: TRBV5-1; clone size: .; J gene: TRBJ2-7; CDR3 protein: CASSLAGRGHEQYF; CDR3 DNA: TGCGCCAGCAGCTTGGCCGGCAGGGGCCACGAGCAGTACTTC
D gene: .; V gene: TRBV9; clone size: .; J gene: TRBJ1-3; CDR3 protein: CASKGSGNTIYF; CDR3 DNA: TGTGCCAGCAAAGGTTCGGGAAACACCATATATTTT
D gene: .; V gene: TRBV19; clone size: .; J gene: TRBJ2-7; CDR3 protein: CASKSRGDKDLYEQYF; CDR3 DNA: TGTGCCAGTAAATCCCGGGGAGACAAGGACCTCTACGAGCAGTACTTC
D gene: TRBD1; V gene: TRBV9; clone size: once; J gene: TRBJ2-7; CDR3 protein: CASSVGGGQGLGEQYF; CDR3 DNA: TGTGCCAGCAGCGTAGGGGGTGGACAGGGCCTGGGCGAGCAGTACTTC
D gene: .; V gene: TRBV5-1; clone size: .; J gene: TRBJ1-2; CDR3 protein: CASSPKMGAGVYGYTF; CDR3 DNA: TGCGCCAGCAGCCCAAAGATGGGAGCCGGGGTCTATGGCTACACCTTC
D gene: .; V gene: TRBV28; clone size: .; J gene: TRBJ2-1; CDR3 protein: CASRSGTISYNEQFF; CDR3 DNA: TGTGCCAGCAGATCCGGGACCATCTCCTACAATGAGCAGTTCTTC
D gene: TRBD2; V gene: TRBV6-4; clone size: .; J gene: TRBJ2-1; CDR3 protein: CASSAGTSGDNEQFF; CDR3 DNA: TGTGCCAGCAGTGCCGGGACTAGCGGGGACAATGAGCAGTTCTTC
D gene: .; V gene: TRBV9; clone size: medium-sized; J gene: TRBJ2-3; CDR3 protein: CASSVAYRGDTQYF; CDR3 DNA: TGTGCCAGCAGCGTAGCTTACCGTGGGGATACGCAGTATTTT
D gene: TRBD2; V gene: TRBV5-1; clone size: .; J gene: TRBJ2-1; CDR3 protein: CATPPQASGIANEQFF; CDR3 DNA: TGCGCCACCCCGCCCCAGGCTAGCGGAATCGCAAATGAGCAGTTCTTC
D gene: .; V gene: TRBV9; clone size: .; J gene: TRBJ1-1; CDR3 protein: CASSVGWGANTEAFF; CDR3 DNA: TGTGCCAGCAGCGTAGGATGGGGCGCGAATACTGAAGCTTTCTTT
D gene: TRBD1; V gene: TRBV27; clone size: .; J gene: TRBJ1-1; CDR3 protein: CASRRDSTEAFF; CDR3 DNA: TGTGCCAGCAGGAGGGACAGCACTGAAGCTTTCTTT
D gene: .; V gene: TRBV7-2; clone size: few; J gene: TRBJ1-1; CDR3 protein: CASSPEFFEAFF; CDR3 DNA: TGTGCCAGCAGCCCGGAGTTTTTTGAAGCTTTCTTT
D gene: .; V gene: TRBV29-1; clone size: .; J gene: TRBJ2-3; CDR3 protein: CSVYRDTQYF; CDR3 DNA: TGCAGCGTATACAGGGATACGCAGTATTTT
D gene: TRBD2; V gene: TRBV9; clone size: .; J gene: TRBJ2-3; CDR3 protein: CASSVDGGGSTDTQYF; CDR3 DNA: TGTGCCAGCAGCGTAGATGGCGGGGGGTCCACAGATACGCAGTATTTT
D gene: .; V gene: TRBV5-6; clone size: .; J gene: TRBJ1-1; CDR3 protein: CASSSEGRWATEAFF; CDR3 DNA: TGTGCCAGCAGCTCTGAGGGGAGATGGGCCACTGAAGCTTTCTTT
D gene: .; V gene: TRBV4-1; clone size: .; J gene: TRBJ2-1; CDR3 protein: CASSQGKVNEQFF; CDR3 DNA: TGCGCCAGCAGCCAAGGGAAGGTGAATGAGCAGTTCTTC
D gene: .; V gene: TRBV2; clone size: .; J gene: TRBJ1-3; CDR3 protein: CASLGAGNTIYF; CDR3 DNA: TGTGCCAGCTTGGGGGCTGGAAACACCATATATTTT
D gene: .; V gene: TRBV28; clone size: .; J gene: TRBJ2-6; CDR3 protein: CASSNRVTGANVLTF; CDR3 DNA: TGTGCCAGCAGCAACAGGGTAACTGGGGCCAACGTCCTGACTTTC
D gene: .; V gene: TRBV5-6; clone size: .; J gene: TRBJ2-7; CDR3 protein: CASSLATPYEQYF; CDR3 DNA: TGTGCCAGCAGCTTGGCGACACCGTACGAGCAGTACTTC
D gene: .; V gene: TRBV6-1; clone size: .; J gene: TRBJ1-2; CDR3 protein: CASRDNYGYTF; CDR3 DNA: TGTGCCAGCAGGGATAACTATGGCTACACCTTC
D gene: .; V gene: TRBV27; clone size: once; J gene: TRBJ1-4; CDR3 protein: CASSSLGTPGEKLFF; CDR3 DNA: TGTGCCAGCAGTTCGCTCGGGACACCAGGAGAAAAACTGTTTTTT
D gene: .; V gene: TRBV27; clone size: .; J gene: TRBJ2-3; CDR3 protein: CASSDRTDTQYF; CDR3 DNA: TGTGCCAGCAGTGACAGGACAGATACGCAGTATTTT
D gene: TRBD2; V gene: TRBV9; clone size: .; J gene: TRBJ2-5; CDR3 protein: CASSASSGGAGETQYF; CDR3 DNA: TGTGCCAGCAGCGCTTCTAGCGGGGGGGCCGGGGAGACCCAGTACTTC